This T cell receptor beta chain was identified in a study of OX40 agonist ivuxolimab in advanced cancers. Study-level background: It was permissible to have had prior anti-PD-1, anti-PD-L1 or anti-CTLA-4 therapy, and around 40% had some.

Germline V gives CDR1 SGHDT, CDR2 YYEEEE. V was shortened by 4 bases and J by 0 bases, with 4 bases between the two germline ends. CDR3 size: 13 residues. This clone was observed at least ten times. Its antigen is undetermined. Study-wide points: Clonal expansion was seen in CD4+ and CD8+ blood T cells by week 6 at 0.1 to 3.0 mg/kg.

Measured with immunoSEQ multiplex PCR; TCRdb has only the in-frame clones, and not every one. The profile shows around 60,000 clones, approximately 90% of them singletons. This sample comprised CD4+ or CD8+ T cells sorted from blood, obtained in a trial of the OX40 agonist ivuxolimab. The origin of this receptor is an adult with an advanced solid tumor such as melanoma, head and neck, liver or kidney cancer. This rearrangement joins TRBV5-6 to TRBJ2-2; D is unclear. The CDR3 region is CASSLANTGELFF. CDR3 coding DNA: TGTGCCAGCAGCCTGGCGAACACCGGGGAGCTGTTTTTT. Complete variable domain (other parts from reference TRBV5-6 and TRBJ2-2): DAGVTQSPTHLIKTRGQQVTLRCSPKSGHDTVSWYQQALGQGPQFIFQYYEEEERQRGNFPDRFSGHQFPNYSSELNVNALLLGDSALYLCASSLANTGELFFGEGSRLTVL.